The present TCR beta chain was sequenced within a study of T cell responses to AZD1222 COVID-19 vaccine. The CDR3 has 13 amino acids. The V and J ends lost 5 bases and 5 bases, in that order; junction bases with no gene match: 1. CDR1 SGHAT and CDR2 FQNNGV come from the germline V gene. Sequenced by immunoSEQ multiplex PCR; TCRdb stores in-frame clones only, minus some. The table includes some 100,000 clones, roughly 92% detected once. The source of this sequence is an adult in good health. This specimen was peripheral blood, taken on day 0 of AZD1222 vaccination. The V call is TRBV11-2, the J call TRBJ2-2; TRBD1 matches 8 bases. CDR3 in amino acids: CASSGQGTGELFF. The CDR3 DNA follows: TGTGCCAGCAGCGGACAGGGAACCGGGGAGCTGTTTTTT.